This is a list of T cell receptor beta chains from one sample in a study of cytomegalovirus exposure and HLA in healthy donors. Profiling relied on immunoSEQ multiplex PCR, and the TCRdb table lists in-frame clones only, not all of them. The table records 150,000 to 200,000 clones, about 89% of them present only once. Material: PBMCs. The receptor source for this set is a woman between 18 and 29 years old in good health and CMV-seropositive. CDR3s include the opening cysteine and the closing phenylalanine or tryptophan. D genes are given only for firm matches. Rows give clone size only sometimes, using once, few, many, or a class for an expanded clone.

>TRBJ2-3|NA|TRBV27|NA
TGTGCCAGCAGAAAAACCCCGCGTGATACGCAGTATTTT
CASRKTPRDTQYF
>TRBJ1-2|NA|TRBV11-2|TRBD1
TGTGCCAGCAGCCGGACCGGGACAGGATCACCTGGCTACACCTTC
CASSRTGTGSPGYTF
>TRBJ1-5|NA|TRBV27|TRBD1
TGTGCCAGCAGTCCCCGGACAGGGAATAGCAATCAGCCCCAGCATTTT
CASSPRTGNSNQPQHF
>TRBJ2-1|NA|TRBV19|NA
TGTGCCAGTACGAGAAACAATGAGCAGTTCTTC
CASTRNNEQFF
>TRBJ2-7|few|TRBV2|TRBD2
TGTGCCAGCAGTACTAGCGGGGGGAGCTCCTACGAGCAGTACTTC
CASSTSGGSSYEQYF
>TRBJ2-3|NA|TRBV10-3|TRBD2
TGTGCCATCAGTGGGGACCGGACTAGTCCAGATACGCAGTATTTT
CAISGDRTSPDTQYF
>TRBJ1-5|NA|TRBV11-2|NA
TGTGCCAGCAGCTTAGAGGGCGGGAGCAATCAGCCCCAGCATTTT
CASSLEGGSNQPQHF
>TRBJ1-4|NA|TRBV7-9|TRBD1
TGTGCCAGCAGCAACAGGGGTTCCGAAAAACTGTTTTTT
CASSNRGSEKLFF
>TRBJ1-4|NA|TRBV7-2|NA
TGTGCCAGCAGCTCGGTAGCCCTTAATGAAAAACTGTTTTTT
CASSSVALNEKLFF
>TRBJ1-5|NA|TRBV19|NA
TGTGCCACGGGGTTAGGGCTCAATCAGCCCCAGCATTTT
CATGLGLNQPQHF
>TRBJ1-5|few|TRBV6-6|TRBD1
TGTGCCAGCAGCCCGACAGGGGGCCAGCCCCAGCATTTT
CASSPTGGQPQHF
>TRBJ2-7|NA|TRBV27|TRBD1
TGTGCCAGCACCGGGACCGGGACAGGGGGCCAACGGGCCTTCTACGAGCAGTACTTC
CASTGTGTGGQRAFYEQYF
>TRBJ1-1|NA|TRBV6-1|NA
TGTGCCAGCAGTGAAGGACAGGCGTTGACTGAAGCTTTCTTT
CASSEGQALTEAFF
>TRBJ2-7|NA|TRBV23-1|TRBD1
TGCGCCAGCAGTCAATCGGGACAGGGGGGTATTTCCTACGAGCAGTACTTC
CASSQSGQGGISYEQYF
>TRBJ2-1|NA|TRBV10-1|TRBD2
TGCGCCAGCAGTGACCACCGGCTAGCGGGGGGCGATGAGCAGTTCTTC
CASSDHRLAGGDEQFF
>TRBJ1-5|few|TRBV4-1|TRBD1
TGCGCCAGCAGCCGAGCCGGGGACAGCTATCAGCCCCAGCATTTT
CASSRAGDSYQPQHF
>TRBJ1-1|NA|TRBV6-5|TRBD1
TGTGCCAGCAGTTCCGGGACAGGGTTGGCTTTCTTT
CASSSGTGLAFF
>TRBJ1-4|many|TRBV6-5|NA
TGTGCCAGCAGTTACGAGGCAGGCGGGGAAAAACTGTTTTTT
CASSYEAGGEKLFF
>TRBJ2-2|NA|TRBV4-3|TRBD2
TGCGCCAGCAGCCAAGGCGCCCTAGCGGGAGAGGACGGGGAGCTGTTTTTT
CASSQGALAGEDGELFF
>TRBJ1-5|NA|TRBV5-3|NA
TGTGCCAGAAGCTTGGAGTGTTGGAGGGAGGATTTT
CARSLECWREDF
>TRBJ2-7|NA|TRBV27|TRBD2
TGTGCCAGCAGTTTAAAACCGGGACTACCCTACGAGCAGTACTTC
CASSLKPGLPYEQYF
>TRBJ1-2|NA|TRBV15|NA
TGTGCCACCAGCAGAGATCTGGAGTCCTATGGCTACACCTTC
CATSRDLESYGYTF
>TRBJ2-6|NA|TRBV14|NA
TGTGCCAGCAGCCAAGAGAGAACCGGACTGCTAGTCTCTGGGGCCAACGTCCTGACTTTC
CASSQERTGLLVSGANVLTF
>TRBJ2-7|NA|TRBV28|TRBD2
TGTGCCAGCAGTCCGACTAGCGGGAGCTCCTACGAGCAGTACTTC
CASSPTSGSSYEQYF
>TRBJ2-3|NA|TRBV7-3|NA
TGTGCCAGCAGCTCCAGCAGAGGCGGGAGCACAGATACGCAGTATTTT
CASSSSRGGSTDTQYF
>TRBJ2-7|NA|TRBV7-9|TRBD2
TGTGCCAGCAGCTTCGAGACTAGCGGCTACGAGCAGTACTTC
CASSFETSGYEQYF
>TRBJ2-2|NA|TRBV2|TRBD2
TGTGCCAGTAACCCAGATAGCGGGCCTCGCACCGGGGAGCTGTTTTTT
CASNPDSGPRTGELFF
>TRBJ2-7|NA|TRBV5-8|TRBD1
TGTGCCAGCAGCTTCCTACAGGGGGCCTACGAGCAGTACTTC
CASSFLQGAYEQYF
>TRBJ2-7|few|TRBV6-5|TRBD1
TGTGCCAGCAGAGGAACAGGGGGCTGGGAGCAGTACTTC
CASRGTGGWEQYF
>TRBJ1-1|NA|TRBV4-3|NA
TGCGCCAGCAGCCAAGATCGCAGGGGCCCCATGAACACTGAAGCTTTCTTT
CASSQDRRGPMNTEAFF
>TRBJ2-7|NA|TRBV4-2|NA
TGTGCCAGCAGTAAACGGACAGGCTGGGAGGACGAGCAGTACTTC
CASSKRTGWEDEQYF
>TRBJ1-2|few|TRBV13|NA
TGTGCCAGCAGCCCCGGGACTCTAAGCTTCTCCTATGGCTACACCTTC
CASSPGTLSFSYGYTF
>TRBJ1-2|few|TRBV5-6|TRBD1
TGTGCCAGCAGCTCCGACAGGGGGGAGGGCTACACCTTC
CASSSDRGEGYTF
>TRBJ1-3|NA|TRBV10-3|NA
TGTGCCATCCAGGACCGCGGGAAGTCTGGAAACACCATATATTTT
CAIQDRGKSGNTIYF
>TRBJ1-2|once|TRBV18|NA
TGTGCCAGCTCACCCCTGAATGGCGGGGGGGGATACTATGGCTACACCTTC
CASSPLNGGGGYYGYTF
>TRBJ1-4|NA|TRBV5-5|TRBD1
TGTGCCAGCAGCTTGGAGGGGGCAGGAACTAATGAAAAACTGTTTTTT
CASSLEGAGTNEKLFF
>TRBJ2-5|NA|TRBV30|TRBD2
TGTGCCTGGAGTGTAGGGCTAGCGGTAGAGACCCAGTACTTC
CAWSVGLAVETQYF
>TRBJ2-3|NA|TRBV4-2|TRBD2
TGTGCCAGCAGCCAAGAAACGGGGGAGGGCCCCATAGATACGCAGTATTTT
CASSQETGEGPIDTQYF
>TRBJ2-1|NA|TRBV10-1|NA
TGCGCCAGCAGCGAGGGACAAAAATTCGGTGAGCAGTTCTTC
CASSEGQKFGEQFF
>TRBJ2-7|NA|TRBV6-5|NA
TGTGCCAGCGGGGGAGGCTACGAGCAGTACTTC
CASGGGYEQYF
>TRBJ1-2|NA|TRBV18|TRBD1
TGTGCCAGCTCAATAAAGACAGGGGGCGACTATGGCTACACCTTC
CASSIKTGGDYGYTF
>TRBJ2-5|NA|TRBV6-1|TRBD1
TGTGCCAGCAGTGTACAGGGGTGGGAGACCCAGTACTTC
CASSVQGWETQYF
>TRBJ2-1|NA|TRBV19|NA
TGTGCCAGTAGAGTAGGCAGGGGTTACAATGAGCAGTTCTTC
CASRVGRGYNEQFF
>TRBJ2-7|NA|TRBV27|TRBD1
TGTGCCAGCAGTTCTGGGACAGCCACCGCGAGTGGCAACGAGCAGTACTTC
CASSSGTATASGNEQYF
>TRBJ1-1|NA|TRBV7-9|TRBD1
TGTGCCAGCAGCTACGACAGGGGCCCCAATACTGAAGCTTTCTTT
CASSYDRGPNTEAFF
>TRBJ2-7|NA|TRBV6-1|NA
TGTGCCAGCAGTGAATTTAGTGGTGGACAGTCCCTCGAGCAGTACTTC
CASSEFSGGQSLEQYF
>TRBJ1-6|NA|TRBV6-1|TRBD1
TGTGCCAGCAGTGACCGACAGGGAGCCCGTAATTCACCCCTCCACTTT
CASSDRQGARNSPLHF
>TRBJ2-7|NA|TRBV6-5|TRBD2
TGTGCCAGCAGTATTAGCGGGTCTCCCTACGAGCAGTACTTC
CASSISGSPYEQYF
>TRBJ1-1|NA|TRBV2|NA
TGTGCCAGCAGACTAACAGGGAGTTACATTAACACTGAAGCTTTCTTT
CASRLTGSYINTEAFF
>TRBJ2-6|NA|TRBV28|NA
TGTGCCAGCAGTGCCCCTCTCGGGGGTCCTGGGGCCAACGTCCTGACTTTC
CASSAPLGGPGANVLTF
>TRBJ2-7|NA|TRBV2|TRBD1
TGTGCCAGCAGGCTCGGGACAGGATCTAGAGAGCAGTACTTC
CASRLGTGSREQYF
>TRBJ1-2|NA|TRBV6-1|NA
TGTGCCAGCAGTGAAAACCCCCGGGACAACTTCTATGGCTACACCTTC
CASSENPRDNFYGYTF
>TRBJ2-5|NA|TRBV2|TRBD2
TGTGCCAGCAGTGTCGGGACTAGCGGGGAGCAAGAGACCCAGTACTTC
CASSVGTSGEQETQYF